This paragraph reports one TCR beta chain. Its target is unknown. As the template, RNA transcripts were used to amplify TCR beta CDR3 regions. Second-round multiplex PCR came after first-round RT-PCR with HTBI primers. TCRdb called the multiplex PCR reads again in MiXCR, with one record for every CDR3 protein. The sample contains 600,000 to 950,000 distinct CDR3 sequences, 40% of which appear only once. The sample belongs to a study of Graves' ophthalmopathy and Graves' hyperthyroidism. The study's findings and limits: Ophthalmopathy progression prediction by the model yielded a sensitivity of approximately 70% and a specificity of 72.22%. Blood was where most expanded thyroid clonotypes above 0.001 frequency also turned up.

Sequences were obtained from peripheral blood. This TCR came from an adult man with Graves' ophthalmopathy.

The CDR3 spells CASSYEMGQGSNQPQHF. The CDR3 nucleotides are TGTGCCAGCAGTTACGAAATGGGACAGGGAAGCAATCAGCCCCAGCATTTT. The J gene is TRBJ1-5, the V gene TRBV6-5; 9 nucleotides agree with TRBD1. Germline values: CDR1 MNHEY, CDR2 SVGAGI. V trimming: 2 bases; J trimming: 1 base; junction bases outside the gene matches: 6. This CDR3 has 17 amino acids.